The 5 T cell receptor beta chains below were found in one sample sequenced in a study of blood T cell repertoires in COVID-19. Assay: immunoSEQ multiplex PCR; the TCRdb copy retains only in-frame clones and omits some. Found here are 100,000 to 150,000 clones, approximately 85% of them singletons; the top ten hold more than 6.5%. The sequencing input was peripheral blood. These receptors came from an older man with active or convalescent COVID-19.

The CDR3 reads CASTVQQGGSSETQYF. CDR3 nucleotides: TGCGCCAGCACTGTTCAGCAGGGGGGATCCTCAGAGACCCAGTACTTC. This chain uses TRBV5-1 with TRBJ2-5, with D perhaps matching TRBD1 (7 bases). The CDR3 is 16 amino acids. The germline V gene encodes CDR1 SGHRS and CDR2 YFSETQ. Trimming removed 6 bases from V and 4 bases from J, with 22 bases in between.

The V and J genes are TRBV7-8 and TRBJ1-2; D is undetermined. V was pared by 1 base and J by 0 bases, with 15 bases between. This CDR3 comprises 17 residues. Germline values: CDR1 SGHVS, CDR2 FQNEAQ. The CDR3 region is CASSLVEYGQTNYGYTF. As DNA, the CDR3 is TGTGCCAGCAGCTTAGTTGAGTATGGGCAGACTAACTATGGCTACACCTTC. The full variable domain, rest sourced from reference TRBV7-8 and TRBJ1-2, is GAGVSQSPRYKVAKRGQDVALRCDPISGHVSLFWYQQALGQGPEFLTYFQNEAQLDKSGLPSDRFFAERPEGSVSTLKIQRTQQEDSAVYLCASSLVEYGQTNYGYTFGSGTRLTVV.

The chain joins TRBV19 to TRBJ1-5; 12 bases match TRBD1. The CDR3 is 17 amino acids. Germline CDR1 is LNHDA and CDR2 is SQIVND (reference sequence). J lost 1 base, V lost 3 bases, and 4 bases had no gene match. The CDR3 loop reads CASSMGQGAGSNQPQHF. CDR3 in DNA: TGTGCCAGTAGTATGGGACAGGGGGCCGGGAGCAATCAGCCCCAGCATTTT.

The V gene is TRBV5-1, the J gene TRBJ1-2; 8 nucleotides match TRBD1. Trimming took 1 base from V and 0 from J; bases not matched to a gene: 8. Germline assignment: CDR1 SGHRS and CDR2 YFSETQ. This CDR3 region has 17 residues. The CDR3 loop reads CASSLRQGYRANYGYTF. As DNA, the CDR3 is TGCGCCAGCAGCTTGAGACAGGGGTATAGGGCTAACTATGGCTACACCTTC.

V usage is TRBV6-2 or TRBV6-3 and J usage is TRBJ1-4, with 7 positions matching TRBD1. Trimming took 2 bases from V and 7 from J; bases not matched to a gene: 10. CDR1 is MNHEY, CDR2 SVGEGT, per germline. The CDR3 is made up of 16 amino acids. In DNA, the CDR3 is TGTGCCAGCAGTTACGGCCGACAGGGAGGAAGTGAAAAACTGTTTTTT. The encoded protein is CASSYGRQGGSEKLFF.